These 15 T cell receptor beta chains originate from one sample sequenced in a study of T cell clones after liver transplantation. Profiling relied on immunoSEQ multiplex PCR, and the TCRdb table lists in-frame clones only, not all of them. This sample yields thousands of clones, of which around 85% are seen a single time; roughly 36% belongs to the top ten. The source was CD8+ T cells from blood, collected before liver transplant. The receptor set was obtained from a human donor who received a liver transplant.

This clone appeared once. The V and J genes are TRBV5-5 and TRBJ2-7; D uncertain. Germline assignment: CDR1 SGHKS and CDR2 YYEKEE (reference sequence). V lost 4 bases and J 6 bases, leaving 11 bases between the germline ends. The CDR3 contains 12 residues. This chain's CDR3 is CASSPPEREQYF. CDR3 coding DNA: TGTGCCAGCAGCCCGCCAGAGCGCGAGCAGTACTTC.

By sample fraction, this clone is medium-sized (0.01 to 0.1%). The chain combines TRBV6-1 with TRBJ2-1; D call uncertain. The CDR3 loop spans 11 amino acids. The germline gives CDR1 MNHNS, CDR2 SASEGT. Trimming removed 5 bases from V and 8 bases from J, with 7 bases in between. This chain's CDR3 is CASSYPDEQFF. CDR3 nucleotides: TGTGCCAGCAGTTACCCGGATGAGCAGTTCTTC.

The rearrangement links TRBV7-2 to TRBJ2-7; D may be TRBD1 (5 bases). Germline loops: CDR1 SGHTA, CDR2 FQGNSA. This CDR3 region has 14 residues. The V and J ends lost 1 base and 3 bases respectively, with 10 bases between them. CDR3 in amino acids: CASSLGAGNYEQYF. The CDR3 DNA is TGTGCCAGCAGCTTAGGCGCAGGGAACTACGAGCAGTACTTC.

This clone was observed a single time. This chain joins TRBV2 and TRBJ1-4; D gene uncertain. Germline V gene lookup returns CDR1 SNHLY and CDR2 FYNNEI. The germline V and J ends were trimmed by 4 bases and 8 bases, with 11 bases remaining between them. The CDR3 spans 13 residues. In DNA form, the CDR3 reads TGTGCCAGCAGTGGTCGGAACGGGGAAAAACTGTTTTTT. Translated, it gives CASSGRNGEKLFF.

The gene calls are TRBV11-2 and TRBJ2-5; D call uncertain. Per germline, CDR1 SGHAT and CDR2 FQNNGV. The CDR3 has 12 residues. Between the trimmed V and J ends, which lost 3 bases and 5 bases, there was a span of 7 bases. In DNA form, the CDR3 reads TGTGCCAGCAGCTTTTACTCGGAGACCCAGTACTTC. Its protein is CASSFYSETQYF.

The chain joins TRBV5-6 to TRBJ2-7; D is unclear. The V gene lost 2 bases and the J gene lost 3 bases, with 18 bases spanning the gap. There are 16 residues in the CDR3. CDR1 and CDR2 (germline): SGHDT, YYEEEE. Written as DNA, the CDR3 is TGTGCCAGCAGCTTTGGGCCGCGGCAGACCTACTACGAGCAGTACTTC. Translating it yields CASSFGPRQTYYEQYF.

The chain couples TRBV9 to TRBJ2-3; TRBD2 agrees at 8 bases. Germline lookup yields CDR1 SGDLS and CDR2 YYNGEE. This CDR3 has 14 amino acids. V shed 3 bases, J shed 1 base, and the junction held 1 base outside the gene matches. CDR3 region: CASSAGGGTDTQYF. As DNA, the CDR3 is TGTGCCAGCAGCGCGGGGGGGGGCACAGATACGCAGTATTTT. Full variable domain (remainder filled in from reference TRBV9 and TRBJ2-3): DSGVTQTPKHLITATGQRVTLRCSPRSGDLSVYWYQQSLDQGLQFLIQYYNGEERAKGNILERFSAQQFPDLHSELNLSSLELGDSALYFCASSAGGGTDTQYFGPGTRLTVL.

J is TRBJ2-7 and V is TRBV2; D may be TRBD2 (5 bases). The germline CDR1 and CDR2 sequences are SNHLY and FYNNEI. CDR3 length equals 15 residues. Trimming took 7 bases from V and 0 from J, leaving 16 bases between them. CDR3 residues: CASTLAGELSYEQYF. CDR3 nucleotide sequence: TGTGCCAGCACCCTAGCTGGGGAACTCTCCTACGAGCAGTACTTC.

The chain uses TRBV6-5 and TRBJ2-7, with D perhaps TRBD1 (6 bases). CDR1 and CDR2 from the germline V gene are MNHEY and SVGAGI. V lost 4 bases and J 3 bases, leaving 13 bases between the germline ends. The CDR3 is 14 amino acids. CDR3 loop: CASSSPDRIYEQYF. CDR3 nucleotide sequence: TGTGCCAGCAGTTCCCCGGACAGAATCTACGAGCAGTACTTC.

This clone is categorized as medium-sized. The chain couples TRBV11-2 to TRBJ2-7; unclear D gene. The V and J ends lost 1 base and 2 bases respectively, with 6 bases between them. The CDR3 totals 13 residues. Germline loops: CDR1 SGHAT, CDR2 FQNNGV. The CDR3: CASSLAGTYEQYF. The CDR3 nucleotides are TGTGCCAGCAGCTTAGCAGGAACCTACGAGCAGTACTTC.

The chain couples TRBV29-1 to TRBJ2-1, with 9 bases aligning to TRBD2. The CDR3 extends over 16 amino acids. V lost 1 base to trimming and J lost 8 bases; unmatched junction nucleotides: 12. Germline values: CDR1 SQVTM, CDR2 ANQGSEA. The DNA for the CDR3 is TGCAGCGTTGAAGGAGGGGATTCTAGCGGGGATCATGAGCAGTTCTTC. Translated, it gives CSVEGGDSSGDHEQFF.

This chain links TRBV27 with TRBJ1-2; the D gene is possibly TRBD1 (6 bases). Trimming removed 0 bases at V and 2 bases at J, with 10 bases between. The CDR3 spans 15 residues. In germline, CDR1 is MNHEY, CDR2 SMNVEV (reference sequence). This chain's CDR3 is CASSLSRDNNYGYTF. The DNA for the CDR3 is TGTGCCAGCAGTTTATCGAGGGACAACAACTATGGCTACACCTTC.

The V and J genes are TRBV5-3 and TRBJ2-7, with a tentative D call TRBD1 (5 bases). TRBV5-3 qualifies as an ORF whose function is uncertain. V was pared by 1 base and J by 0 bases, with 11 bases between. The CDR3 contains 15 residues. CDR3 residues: CARSLLGASSYEQYF. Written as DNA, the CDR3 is TGTGCCAGAAGCTTGTTAGGGGCTAGCTCCTACGAGCAGTACTTC.

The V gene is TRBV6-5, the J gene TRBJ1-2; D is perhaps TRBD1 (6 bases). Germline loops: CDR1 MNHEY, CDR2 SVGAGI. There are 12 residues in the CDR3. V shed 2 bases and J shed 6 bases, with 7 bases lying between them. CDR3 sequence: CASSYGDNGYTF. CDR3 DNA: TGTGCCAGCAGTTACGGGGACAATGGCTACACCTTC.

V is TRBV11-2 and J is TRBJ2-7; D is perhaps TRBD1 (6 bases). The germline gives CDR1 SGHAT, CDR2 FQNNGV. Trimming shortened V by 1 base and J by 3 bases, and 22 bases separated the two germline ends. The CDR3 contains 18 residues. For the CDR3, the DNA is TGTGCCAGCAGCTTAGCGGCAGTTACAGGGCCGGTTGGCTACGAGCAGTACTTC. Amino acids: CASSLAAVTGPVGYEQYF.